The clone carrying this T cell receptor beta chain showed up many times. The sample is drawn from a study of T cells in Graves' hyperthyroidism and ophthalmopathy. It was RNA transcripts that yielded the amplified TCR beta CDR3 regions. Primed by the HTBI set, a first-round RT-PCR was run on the TCR CDR3. TCRdb itself ran the multiplex PCR reads through MiXCR, one entry per CDR3 protein. The table has some 400,000 distinct CDR3 sequences, over 11% seen once. V lost 2 bases and J 0 bases, leaving 12 bases between the germline ends. This CDR3 contains 16 residues. Germline V gene data show CDR1 as SGHRS and CDR2 as YFSETQ. Absence of ophthalmopathy progression within 18 months defined stable Graves' hyperthyroidism. Patients between 18 and 65 years old had hyperthyroidism, newly diagnosed and lasting under 2 months. Patients were excluded because of uncontrolled infection, other autoimmune disease, pregnancy or lactation.

Source material: blood. This TCR was recovered from a woman aged 60-75 years with Graves' hyperthyroidism. This chain joins TRBV5-1 and TRBJ1-3, with D perhaps matching TRBD1 (5 bases). The CDR3 bases are TGCGCCAGCAGCTTCGGAGGGGCGTCCTCTGGAAACACCATATATTTT. This sequence encodes CASSFGGASSGNTIYF.